The 27 T cell receptor beta chains below come from one sample, sequenced in a study of OX40 agonist ivuxolimab in advanced cancers. Here immunoSEQ multiplex PCR was the method, and the copy in TCRdb shows in-frame clones only, minus some. The data contain approximately 50,000 clones, roughly 87% of them singletons. The input for sequencing was CD4+ or CD8+ T cells sorted from blood, taken in a trial of the OX40 agonist ivuxolimab. The receptors stem from an adult with an advanced solid tumor such as melanoma, head and neck, liver or kidney cancer.

Concerning this clone: The CDR3 ends on some other residue instead of the conserved phenylalanine or tryptophan, so this is likely a read error. The chain has TRBV6-6 and TRBJ1-3; no firm D call. Trimming stripped 6 bases from V and 0 bases from J, with 15 bases between. Germline V gene lookup returns CDR1 MNHNY and CDR2 SVGAGI (reference sequence). The CDR3 is made up of 16 amino acids. The CDR3 loop is CASSPKSRGSGNTIYI. CDR3 bases: TGTGCCAGCAGCCCAAAATCAAGAGGCTCTGGAAACACCATATATATT.

The chain couples TRBV2 to TRBJ2-7, with 11 bases lining up with TRBD2. The V gene's germline CDR1 is SNHLY and CDR2 FYNNEI. V gave up 6 bases and J gave up 2 bases; unmatched junction bases: 3. This CDR3 is 14 amino acids long. The CDR3 DNA sequence: TGTGCCAGCAGCCTTAGCGGGAGGGCCTACGAGCAGTACTTC. This encodes CASSLSGRAYEQYF.

The J gene is TRBJ1-1, the V gene TRBV9; D is ambiguous. CDR3 length: 15 amino acids. Trimming took 0 bases from V and 4 from J, leaving 13 bases between them. Germline CDR1 is SGDLS and CDR2 is YYNGEE. Here the CDR3 reads CASSVAPGGITEAFF. DNA for the CDR3: TGTGCCAGCAGCGTAGCTCCGGGAGGTATCACTGAAGCTTTCTTT.

The CDR3 loop reads CAWARTPNTEAFF. The CDR3 DNA reads TGTGCCTGGGCGAGGACCCCGAACACTGAAGCTTTCTTT. V usage is TRBV30 and J usage is TRBJ1-1; D remains ambiguous. The CDR3 has 13 residues. CDR1 and CDR2 from the germline V gene are GTSNPN and SVGIG (reference sequence). Trimming left V 5 bases short and J 1 base short, with 11 bases between.

This chain connects TRBV6-1 to TRBJ2-5; 11 positions agree with TRBD2. V dropped 4 bases and J dropped 3; count of bases not matched to a gene: 10. The CDR3 contains 17 residues. Germline CDR1 and CDR2: MNHNS and SASEGT. CDR3 protein: CASSVVAGGPFEETQYF. In nucleotides, the CDR3 is TGTGCCAGCAGTGTGGTAGCGGGAGGGCCGTTTGAAGAGACCCAGTACTTC.

The chain uses TRBV7-9 and TRBJ2-7; TRBD2 matches at 8 bases. Germline loops: CDR1 SEHNR, CDR2 FQNEAQ (reference sequence). The V segment lost 7 bases and the J segment 5 bases; nucleotides outside the gene matches: 10. CDR3 length: 14 amino acids. The DNA for the CDR3 is TGTGCCAGCACCGGGAGGGAGGGTCTCCACGAGCAGTACTTC. This translates into CASTGREGLHEQYF.

This sequence joins TRBV5-1 and TRBJ2-5; D possibly corresponds to TRBD2 (6 bases). V lost 4 bases, J lost 4 bases, and 11 bases lay in between. The CDR3 spans 13 residues. Germline-derived CDR1 and CDR2 are SGHRS and YFSETQ. The CDR3 is CASSRGTAETQYF. Written as DNA, the CDR3 is TGCGCCAGCAGCCGCGGGACCGCAGAGACCCAGTACTTC.

The chain is built from TRBV7-3 and TRBJ2-3, with 7 bases that match TRBD2. The ends lost 5 bases at V and 1 base at J; junction bases unmatched: 9. In germline, CDR1 is SGHTA, CDR2 FQGTGA. The CDR3 contains 16 residues. As DNA, the CDR3 is TGTGCCAGCAGCCAAACAGGCGGGAGCGGCACAGATACGCAGTATTTT. Translating gives CASSQTGGSGTDTQYF.

The chain links TRBV7-9 to TRBJ2-1, with TRBD2 matching 7 bases. With 5 bases clipped from V and 9 bases from J, the junction kept 22 bases outside the gene matches. Germline values: CDR1 SEHNR, CDR2 FQNEAQ (reference sequence). CDR3 length equals 18 residues. In nucleotides, the CDR3 is TGTGCCAGCAGCCCCTGGGGAGGGGAGGGCCTTGGAGGTGTTGAGCAGTTCTTC. Translated: CASSPWGGEGLGGVEQFF.

The CDR3 is CASMQRLDSEQFF. Here the CDR3 DNA reads TGTGCCAGCATGCAACGACTGGATTCTGAGCAGTTCTTC. The V call is TRBV2, the J call TRBJ2-1; D not certain. CDR3 length equals 13 residues. Trimming left V 7 bases short and J 9 bases short, with 16 bases between. CDR1 and CDR2 from the germline V gene are SNHLY and FYNNEI.

This chain links TRBV11-2 with TRBJ1-2, with TRBD1 as a possible D gene (6 bases). Trimming removed 1 base at V and 4 bases at J, with 16 bases between. The length of the CDR3 is 16 residues. Germline-derived CDR1 and CDR2 are SGHAT and FQNNGV. CDR3 nucleotide sequence: TGTGCCAGCAGCTTAGTAAGGGGGAGGGCTGGCTATGGCTACACCTTC. Amino acids: CASSLVRGRAGYGYTF.

J is TRBJ2-7 and V is TRBV10-1, with 9 bases lining up with TRBD1. J lost 4 bases, V lost 5 bases, and 3 bases had no gene match. Germline V gives CDR1 WNHNN, CDR2 SYGVQD (reference sequence). This CDR3 spans 13 amino acids. The CDR3 nucleotides read TGCGCCAGCAGTACCGGGACAGGGTACGAGCAGTACTTC. It encodes CASSTGTGYEQYF.

J is TRBJ2-1 and V is TRBV28; the D gene is possibly TRBD2 (8 bases). CDR1 and CDR2 (germline): MDHEN, SYDVKM. CDR3 size: 15 residues. V gave up 2 bases and J gave up 9 bases, with 17 bases separating them. The CDR3 bases are TGTGCCAGCAGTTTACCGGGACAGACTAGCGTTGAGCAGTTCTTC. Translation: CASSLPGQTSVEQFF.

The rearrangement links TRBV27 to TRBJ2-3, with D unresolved. CDR1 is MNHEY and CDR2 is SMNVEV in the germline V gene (reference sequence). Trimming pared 5 bases from V and 0 bases from J, leaving 12 bases between. CDR3 length equals 15 residues. This CDR3 is CASSKGPESTDTQYF. CDR3 bases: TGTGCCAGCAGTAAGGGTCCGGAAAGCACAGATACGCAGTATTTT.

This chain uses TRBV5-4 with TRBJ1-1; D gene ambiguous. V lost 4 bases to trimming and J lost 8 bases, with 12 bases between them. The germline gives CDR1 SGHNT, CDR2 YYREEE (reference sequence). The CDR3 consists of 12 residues. The CDR3 loop is CASSVLFREAFF. CDR3 in DNA: TGTGCCAGCAGCGTGCTCTTCAGAGAAGCTTTCTTT.

This chain uses TRBV15 with TRBJ2-3; D remains ambiguous. The ends were cut back, 0 bases at V and 6 bases at J, with 13 bases in the middle. The CDR3 runs to 15 residues. Per the germline V gene, CDR1 is LNHNV and CDR2 is YYDKDF (reference sequence). CDR3 protein: CATSRDRGPGDTQYF. The CDR3 DNA reads as TGTGCCACCAGCAGAGATCGCGGCCCAGGCGATACGCAGTATTTT.

This CDR3 is CAISEYRLAGDGELFF. CDR3 bases: TGTGCCATCAGTGAGTATAGGCTAGCGGGAGACGGGGAGCTGTTTTTT. The rearrangement uses TRBV10-3 and TRBJ2-2; 10 bases map to TRBD2. V shed 1 base and J 7 bases; nucleotides not matched to a gene: 6. This CDR3 comprises 16 residues. Germline lookup yields CDR1 ENHRY and CDR2 SYGVKD.

The chain employs TRBV5-1 and TRBJ2-7, with 12 bases matching TRBD1. Germline trimming cut 2 bases from V and 5 bases from J; bases unmatched to any gene: 2. The CDR3 loop spans 14 amino acids. Germline loops: CDR1 SGHRS, CDR2 YFSETQ. This CDR3 reads CASSFRDRGHEQYF. DNA for the CDR3: TGCGCCAGCAGCTTCCGGGACAGGGGGCACGAGCAGTACTTC.

This clone was counted a few times. The chain links TRBV19 to TRBJ2-7, with D possibly being TRBD1 (5 bases). The CDR3 runs 13 residues. Per germline, CDR1 LNHDA and CDR2 SQIVND (reference sequence). V was cut by 1 base and J by 7 bases, with 11 bases left in between. CDR3 protein: CASSIGGQPEQYF. The CDR3 coding sequence is TGTGCCAGTAGTATAGGGGGCCAACCGGAGCAGTACTTC.

The V and J genes are TRBV14 and TRBJ2-5, with 8 bases fitting TRBD2. After removal of 4 bases from V and 6 bases from J, the junction contained 4 bases not matched to a gene. CDR3 size: 13 residues. CDR1 is SGHDN, CDR2 FVKESK, per germline. The CDR3 DNA follows: TGTGCCAGCAGCCGAAGCGGGAGAAAGACCCAGTACTTC. Translated, it gives CASSRSGRKTQYF.

This chain links TRBV5-1 with TRBJ2-5; D is unclear. Trimming removed 0 bases from V and 2 bases from J, with 8 bases in between. Per the germline V gene, CDR1 is SGHRS and CDR2 is YFSETQ. The length of the CDR3 is 14 residues. The CDR3 region has the DNA TGCGCCAGCAGCTTGGAATGGATACAAGAGACCCAGTACTTC. Its translation is CASSLEWIQETQYF.

This sequence joins TRBV5-1 and TRBJ1-3; D is undetermined. Germline CDR1 is SGHRS and CDR2 is YFSETQ. This CDR3 is 15 amino acids long. The V end lost 0 bases, the J end lost 0 bases, and 7 bases lay between the germline ends. The CDR3 protein is CASSLGIISGNTIYF. The CDR3 nucleotides are TGCGCCAGCAGCTTGGGGATAATCTCTGGAAACACCATATATTTT.

The chain combines TRBV2 with TRBJ2-7; 11 bases align to TRBD2. With V trimmed by 9 bases and J by 2 bases, 21 bases remained unmatched. Germline V gene lookup returns CDR1 SNHLY and CDR2 FYNNEI. The length of the CDR3 is 19 residues. DNA for the CDR3: TGTGCCAGTACATTTAGTACTAGCGGGAGTTCGGTGCGGACCTACGAGCAGTACTTC. Translated, it gives CASTFSTSGSSVRTYEQYF. Looking up the rest from reference TRBV2 and TRBJ2-7 gives the full variable domain: EPEVTQTPSHQVTQMGQEVILRCVPISNHLYFYWYRQILGQKVEFLVSFYNNEISEKSEIFDDQFSVERPDGSNFTLKIRSTKLEDSAMYFCASTFSTSGSSVRTYEQYFGPGTRLTVT.

This chain uses TRBV27 with TRBJ2-4; no definite D call. CDR1 MNHEY and CDR2 SMNVEV come from the germline V gene (reference sequence). V lost 3 bases, J lost 6 bases, and 3 bases lay in between. This CDR3 comprises 11 residues. The CDR3 DNA follows: TGTGCCAGCAGTTTCGGAAACATTCAGTACTTC. It is translated as CASSFGNIQYF.

The V and J genes are TRBV27 and TRBJ2-7; D gene uncertain. V lost 5 bases to trimming and J lost 8 bases, with 16 bases between them. This CDR3 has 13 residues. The germline V gene has CDR1 MNHEY and CDR2 SMNVEV (reference sequence). For the CDR3, the DNA is TGTGCCAGCAGTCCCCTGGAATTAGAGAAGCAGTACTTC. Translation: CASSPLELEKQYF.

This sequence joins TRBV7-9 and TRBJ2-1, with D hard to call. V was clipped by 5 bases and J by 12 bases, with 11 bases between them. The CDR3 covers 11 residues. The V gene's germline CDR1 is SEHNR and CDR2 FQNEAQ (reference sequence). Here the CDR3 reads CASSLSSGQFF. DNA of the CDR3: TGTGCCAGCAGCCTTTCATCTGGGCAGTTCTTC.

The genes are TRBV27 and TRBJ1-1, with D hard to call. CDR3 length equals 13 residues. In germline, CDR1 is MNHEY, CDR2 SMNVEV (reference sequence). V gave up 3 bases and J gave up 5 bases, with 10 bases separating them. The DNA of the CDR3 is TGTGCCAGCAGTTTGTTAGGAACTACTGAAGCTTTCTTT. The encoded protein is CASSLLGTTEAFF.